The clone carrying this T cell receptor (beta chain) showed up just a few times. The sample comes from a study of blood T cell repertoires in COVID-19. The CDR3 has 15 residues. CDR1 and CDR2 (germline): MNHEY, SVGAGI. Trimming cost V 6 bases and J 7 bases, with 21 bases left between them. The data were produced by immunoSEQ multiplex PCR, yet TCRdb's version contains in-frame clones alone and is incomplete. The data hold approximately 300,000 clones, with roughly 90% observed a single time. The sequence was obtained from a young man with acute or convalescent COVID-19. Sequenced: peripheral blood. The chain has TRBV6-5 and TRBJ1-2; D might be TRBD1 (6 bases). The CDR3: CASSRSTGKVGGYTF. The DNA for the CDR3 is TGTGCCAGCAGCCGATCTACAGGGAAAGTGGGTGGCTACACCTTC.